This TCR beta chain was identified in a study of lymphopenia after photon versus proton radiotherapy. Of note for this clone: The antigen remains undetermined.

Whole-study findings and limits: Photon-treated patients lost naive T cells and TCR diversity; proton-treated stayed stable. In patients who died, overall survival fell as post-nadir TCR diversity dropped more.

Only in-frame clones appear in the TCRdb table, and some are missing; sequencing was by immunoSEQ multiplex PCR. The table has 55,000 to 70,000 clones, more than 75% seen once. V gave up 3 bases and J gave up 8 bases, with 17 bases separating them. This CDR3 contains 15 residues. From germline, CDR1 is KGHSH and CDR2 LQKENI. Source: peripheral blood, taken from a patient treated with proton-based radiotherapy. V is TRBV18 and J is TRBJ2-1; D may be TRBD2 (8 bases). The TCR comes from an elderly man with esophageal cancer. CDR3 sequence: CASSPDHGRGHEQFF. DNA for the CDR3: TGTGCCAGCTCACCGGACCACGGGAGGGGGCATGAGCAGTTCTTC. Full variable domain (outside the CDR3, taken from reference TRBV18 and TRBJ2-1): NAGVMQNPRHLVRRRGQEARLRCSPMKGHSHVYWYRQLPEEGLKFMVYLQKENIIDESGMPKERFSAEFPKEGPSILRIQQVVRGDSAAYFCASSPDHGRGHEQFFGPGTRLTVL.